This TCR beta chain comes out of a study of tumor-infiltrating lymphocytes in primary liver carcinoma. Production of TCR beta cDNA used about 500 ng total RNA together with a constant-region primer. TCR beta libraries came from three nested multiplex PCR rounds using slightly modified ARM-PCR. The first two PCR rounds used TRBV1-TRBV30 forward primers with a C-beta reverse primer, roughly 11 cycles each. In TCRdb, the multiplex PCR reads were re-called with MiXCR into one record per CDR3 protein. The top ten hold approximately 41% of the sample, which has fewer than 75,000 distinct CDR3 sequences, about 71% seen once. CDR1 and CDR2 from the germline V gene are MDHEN and SYDVKM. The CDR3 runs to 14 residues. With 7 bases removed from V and 0 bases from J, the gap between germline ends came to 10 bases. Study-wide results and limits: A significantly higher top-250-clone fraction was recorded for tumors than for blood (p = 0.039).

This clonotype appeared many times. Antigen unknown. The study co-extracted DNA and RNA from about 20-30 mg of unsorted bulk tissue. Sequencing was performed on liver tumor tissue from sampling region 4. Subset indicated: tumor region T4, right-lateral pole. This clonotype was obtained from a man aged 35-49 years with primary liver carcinoma and hepatitis B virus infection. The chain combines TRBV28 with TRBJ1-5; D is uncertain. As DNA, the CDR3 is TGTGCCAGCAAGGCCGGGGATAGCAATCAGCCCCAGCATTTT. Its protein product is CASKAGDSNQPQHF.